This entry describes one TCR beta chain. Its antigen is not identified. V was pared by 8 bases and J by 5 bases, with 7 bases of the junction left unmatched. There are 13 residues in the CDR3. Germline CDR1 SGHAT, CDR2 FQNNGV. These data belong to a study of T cell repertoires in cytomegalovirus infection. Study context: Matching HLA type and CMV infection were both indicated by public TCR beta signatures. The study, taken as a whole, reports: The response measured ex vivo was dominated by TCR beta clonotypes (HLA-C-restricted and CMV-specific).

TCRdb re-analysed the reads in MiXCR, keeping a single row per CDR3 protein. The sample has some 900,000 distinct CDR3 sequences, approximately 32% seen once. This chain connects TRBV11-2 to TRBJ2-5; 8 bases line up with TRBD2. This TCR derives from a human donor in good health (CMV status not recorded). Some clones in this sample may be carry-over from other donors' samples. Sample: cultured CD8+ T cells from PBMCs, taken from culture after CMV antigen stimulation. DNA of the CDR3: TGTGCCAGCGAGGGGGGCGGGAGGGAGACCCAGTACTTC. It specifies CASEGGGRETQYF. The full variable domain, completed using reference TRBV11-2 and TRBJ2-5, is EAGVAQSPRYKIIEKRQSVAFWCNPISGHATLYWYQQILGQGPKLLIQFQNNGVVDDSQLPKDRFSAERLKGVDSTLKIQPAKLEDSAVYLCASEGGGRETQYFGPGTRLLVL.